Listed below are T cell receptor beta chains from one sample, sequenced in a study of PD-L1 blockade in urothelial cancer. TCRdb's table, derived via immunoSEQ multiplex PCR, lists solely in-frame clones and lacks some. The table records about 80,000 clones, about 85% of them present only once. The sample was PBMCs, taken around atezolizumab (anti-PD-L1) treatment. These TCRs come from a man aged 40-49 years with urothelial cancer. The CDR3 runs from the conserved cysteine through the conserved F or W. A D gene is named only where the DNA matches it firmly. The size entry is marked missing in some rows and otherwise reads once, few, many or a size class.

CDR3aa: CASSGGQETIRGQYF
CDR3nt: TGTGCCAGCAGTGGGGGACAGGAGACTATACGAGGGCAGTACTTC
d_gene: TRBD1
abundance: -
j_gene: TRBJ2-7
v_gene: TRBV6-6

CDR3aa: CASSRSSGFTGELFF
CDR3nt: TGTGCCAGCAGCCGTTCATCAGGTTTCACCGGGGAGCTGTTTTTT
d_gene: -
abundance: -
j_gene: TRBJ2-2
v_gene: TRBV14

CDR3aa: CASSLLAGVGTGELFF
CDR3nt: TGCGCCAGCAGCTTACTAGCGGGAGTAGGTACCGGGGAGCTGTTTTTT
d_gene: TRBD2
abundance: once
j_gene: TRBJ2-2
v_gene: TRBV5-1

CDR3aa: CASSSTGVKAFF
CDR3nt: TGTGCCAGTAGTTCGACAGGGGTAAAAGCTTTCTTT
d_gene: TRBD1
abundance: -
j_gene: TRBJ1-1
v_gene: TRBV19

CDR3aa: CASSFSGGSGFNQPQHF
CDR3nt: TGTGCCAGCAGTTTTTCGGGGGGTTCAGGGTTCAATCAGCCCCAGCATTTT
d_gene: -
abundance: -
j_gene: TRBJ1-5
v_gene: TRBV28

CDR3aa: CASSSTTDTQYF
CDR3nt: TGTGCCAGCAGCTCTACCACAGATACGCAGTATTTT
d_gene: -
abundance: -
j_gene: TRBJ2-3
v_gene: TRBV7-2

CDR3aa: CASTKRMEAFF
CDR3nt: TGTGCCAGCACTAAGAGGATGGAAGCTTTCTTT
d_gene: -
abundance: -
j_gene: TRBJ1-1
v_gene: TRBV28

CDR3aa: CASSYSGSRAKNIQYF
CDR3nt: TGTGCCAGCAGTTACTCGGGGAGTCGGGCCAAAAACATTCAGTACTTC
d_gene: -
abundance: -
j_gene: TRBJ2-4
v_gene: TRBV6-5

CDR3aa: CASSFKTGVKNIQYF
CDR3nt: TGTGCCAGCAGCTTTAAGACAGGGGTGAAAAACATTCAGTACTTC
d_gene: TRBD1
abundance: -
j_gene: TRBJ2-4
v_gene: TRBV7-8

CDR3aa: CASSHLLQGAYEQYF
CDR3nt: TGTGCCAGCAGCCATCTTTTACAGGGGGCCTACGAGCAGTACTTC
d_gene: TRBD1
abundance: -
j_gene: TRBJ2-7
v_gene: TRBV4-2

CDR3aa: CASSARDRGGYTF
CDR3nt: TGTGCCAGCAGCGCCCGGGACAGGGGTGGCTACACCTTC
d_gene: TRBD1
abundance: -
j_gene: TRBJ1-2
v_gene: TRBV9

CDR3aa: CASSKDRGQGGRQFF
CDR3nt: TGTGCCAGCAGCAAGGACAGGGGGCAGGGGGGCCGGCAGTTCTTC
d_gene: TRBD1
abundance: -
j_gene: TRBJ2-1
v_gene: TRBV7-3

CDR3aa: CAYSEQGVETQYF
CDR3nt: TGTGCCTACAGCGAACAGGGTGTCGAGACCCAGTACTTC
d_gene: -
abundance: few
j_gene: TRBJ2-5
v_gene: TRBV30

CDR3aa: CASSPGQGNNEQFF
CDR3nt: TGTGCCAGCAGCCCGGGACAGGGCAACAATGAGCAGTTCTTC
d_gene: TRBD1
abundance: -
j_gene: TRBJ2-1
v_gene: TRBV9

CDR3aa: CATSRDRGRGPDTQYF
CDR3nt: TGTGCCACCAGCAGAGATCGAGGCAGGGGCCCAGATACGCAGTATTTT
d_gene: -
abundance: -
j_gene: TRBJ2-3
v_gene: TRBV15

CDR3aa: CASSRQGAGTEAFF
CDR3nt: TGTGCCAGCAGCCGACAGGGGGCAGGCACTGAAGCTTTCTTT
d_gene: TRBD1
abundance: -
j_gene: TRBJ1-1
v_gene: TRBV5-4

CDR3aa: CASSSTDKIYEQYF
CDR3nt: TGTGCCAGCAGCTCCACAGACAAGATCTACGAGCAGTACTTC
d_gene: -
abundance: -
j_gene: TRBJ2-7
v_gene: TRBV5-4

CDR3aa: CASSDSSRGTEAFF
CDR3nt: TGTGCCAGCAGTGACTCTTCCAGAGGGACTGAAGCTTTCTTT
d_gene: -
abundance: few
j_gene: TRBJ1-1
v_gene: TRBV6-4

CDR3aa: CASSIGDRGYGYTF
CDR3nt: TGTGCCAGCAGTATTGGGGACAGGGGGTATGGCTACACCTTC
d_gene: TRBD1
abundance: -
j_gene: TRBJ1-2
v_gene: TRBV27

CDR3aa: CASGIQGGGYTF
CDR3nt: TGTGCCAGTGGAATTCAGGGGGGCGGCTACACCTTC
d_gene: TRBD1
abundance: -
j_gene: TRBJ1-2
v_gene: TRBV5-6

CDR3aa: CASSTYRDTEAFF
CDR3nt: TGTGCCAGTAGTACATACAGGGACACTGAAGCTTTCTTT
d_gene: -
abundance: once
j_gene: TRBJ1-1
v_gene: TRBV19

CDR3aa: CASSLWAQNNEQFF
CDR3nt: TGTGCCAGCAGCTTATGGGCGCAGAACAATGAGCAGTTCTTC
d_gene: -
abundance: -
j_gene: TRBJ2-1
v_gene: TRBV7-2

CDR3aa: CASSLASAYNEQFF
CDR3nt: TGTGCCAGCAGCTTAGCTAGCGCCTACAATGAGCAGTTCTTC
d_gene: -
abundance: -
j_gene: TRBJ2-1
v_gene: TRBV7-9

CDR3aa: CASSYGSGSSYEQYF
CDR3nt: TGTGCCAGCTCTTACGGGAGCGGGAGCAGCTACGAGCAGTACTTC
d_gene: TRBD2
abundance: -
j_gene: TRBJ2-7
v_gene: TRBV27

CDR3aa: CASSLSRRDRQTDTQYF
CDR3nt: TGTGCCAGCAGTTTAAGCCGTCGGGACAGGCAAACAGATACGCAGTATTTT
d_gene: TRBD1
abundance: -
j_gene: TRBJ2-3
v_gene: TRBV27

CDR3aa: CASSLSWGRNEQFF
CDR3nt: TGCGCCAGCAGCCTCTCGTGGGGCCGAAATGAGCAGTTCTTC
d_gene: -
abundance: -
j_gene: TRBJ2-1
v_gene: TRBV5-1

CDR3aa: CASSQGGGMTQYF
CDR3nt: TGTGCCAGCAGTCAAGGGGGCGGAATGACCCAGTACTTC
d_gene: TRBD1
abundance: -
j_gene: TRBJ2-5
v_gene: TRBV28

CDR3aa: CASSVGGRAIDTQYF
CDR3nt: TGTGCCAGCAGCGTAGGAGGGAGGGCCATCGATACGCAGTATTTT
d_gene: TRBD2
abundance: -
j_gene: TRBJ2-3
v_gene: TRBV9

CDR3aa: CASSSDWDRDWGGSYEQYF
CDR3nt: TGTGCCAGCAGCTCCGACTGGGACAGGGACTGGGGGGGCTCCTACGAGCAGTACTTC
d_gene: TRBD1
abundance: -
j_gene: TRBJ2-7
v_gene: TRBV4-2

CDR3aa: CASSFGGPSSYNEQFF
CDR3nt: TGTGCCAGCAGCTTCGGCGGGCCTAGCTCCTACAATGAGCAGTTCTTC
d_gene: -
abundance: -
j_gene: TRBJ2-1
v_gene: TRBV5-4

CDR3aa: CASSADIGLHNKQFF
CDR3nt: TGTGCCAGCAGCGCAGATATCGGACTCCACAATAAGCAGTTCTTC
d_gene: -
abundance: -
j_gene: TRBJ2-1
v_gene: TRBV7-9

CDR3aa: CACGGQAETGELFF
CDR3nt: TGTGCCTGTGGGGGACAGGCCGAGACCGGGGAGCTGTTTTTT
d_gene: TRBD1
abundance: -
j_gene: TRBJ2-2
v_gene: TRBV6-5

CDR3aa: CASTRGGAGYTF
CDR3nt: TGTGCCAGCACCCGAGGGGGGGCTGGCTACACCTTC
d_gene: -
abundance: -
j_gene: TRBJ1-2
v_gene: TRBV25-1

CDR3aa: CASSNIADLQETQYF
CDR3nt: TGTGCCAGCAGCAACATAGCAGACCTTCAAGAGACCCAGTACTTC
d_gene: -
abundance: -
j_gene: TRBJ2-5
v_gene: TRBV12-1

CDR3aa: CASSQGSLSNQPQHF
CDR3nt: TGCGCCAGCAGCCAGGGTAGCCTTAGCAATCAGCCCCAGCATTTT
d_gene: -
abundance: -
j_gene: TRBJ1-5
v_gene: TRBV4-1

CDR3aa: CASSLVLYNEQFF
CDR3nt: TGTGCCAGCAGCTTAGTACTGTACAATGAGCAGTTCTTC
d_gene: -
abundance: -
j_gene: TRBJ2-1
v_gene: TRBV11-2